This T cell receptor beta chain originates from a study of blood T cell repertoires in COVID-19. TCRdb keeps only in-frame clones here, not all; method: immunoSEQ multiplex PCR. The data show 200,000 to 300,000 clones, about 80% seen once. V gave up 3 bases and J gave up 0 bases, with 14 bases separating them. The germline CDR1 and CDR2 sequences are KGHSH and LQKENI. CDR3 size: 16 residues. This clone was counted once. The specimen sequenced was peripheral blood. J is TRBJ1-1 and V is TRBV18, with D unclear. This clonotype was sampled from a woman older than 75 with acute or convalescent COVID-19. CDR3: CASSPAAVIMNTEAFF. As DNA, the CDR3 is TGTGCCAGCTCACCGGCGGCCGTTATAATGAACACTGAAGCTTTCTTT.